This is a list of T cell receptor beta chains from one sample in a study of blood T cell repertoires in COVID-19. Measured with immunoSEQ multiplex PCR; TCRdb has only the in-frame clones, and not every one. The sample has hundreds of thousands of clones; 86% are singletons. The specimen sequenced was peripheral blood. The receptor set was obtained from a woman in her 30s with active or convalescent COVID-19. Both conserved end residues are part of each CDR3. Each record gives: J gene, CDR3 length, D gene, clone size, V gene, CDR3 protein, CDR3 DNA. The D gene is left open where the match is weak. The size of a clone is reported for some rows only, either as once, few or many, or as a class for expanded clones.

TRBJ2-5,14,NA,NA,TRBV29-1,CSVEWYSGQETQYF,TGCAGCGTTGAATGGTATAGCGGACAAGAGACCCAGTACTTC
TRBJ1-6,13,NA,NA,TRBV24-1,CATQALANSPLHF,TGTGCCACCCAAGCTCTAGCGAATTCACCCCTCCACTTT
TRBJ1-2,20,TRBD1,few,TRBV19,CASSSTTRTGVDRANYGYTF,TGTGCCAGTAGTTCCACTACCCGAACAGGGGTAGACCGGGCTAACTATGGCTACACCTTC
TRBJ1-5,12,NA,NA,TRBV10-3,CAISDGVQPQHF,TGTGCCATCAGTGACGGAGTTCAGCCCCAGCATTTT
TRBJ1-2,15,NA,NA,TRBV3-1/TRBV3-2,CASSQDGRVFSGYTF,TGTGCCAGCAGCCAAGATGGCAGGGTGTTTTCTGGCTACACCTTC
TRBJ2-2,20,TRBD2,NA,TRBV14,CASSQRLAGGPRLNTGELFF,TGTGCCAGCAGCCAACGACTAGCGGGGGGGCCTCGATTGAACACCGGGGAGCTGTTTTTT
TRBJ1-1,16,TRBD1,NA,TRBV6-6,CASSLADRGPNTEAFF,TGTGCCAGCAGCCTAGCGGACAGGGGGCCGAACACTGAAGCTTTCTTT
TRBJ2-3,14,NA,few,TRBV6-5,CASPSPGHTDTQYF,TGTGCCAGCCCCTCCCCCGGACACACAGATACGCAGTATTTT
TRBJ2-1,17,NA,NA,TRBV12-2,CASRLARGGLPFNEQFF,TGTGCAAGTCGCTTAGCGCGGGGGGGACTGCCTTTCAATGAGCAGTTCTTC
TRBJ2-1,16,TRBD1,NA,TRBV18,CASSPLGTGWDNEQFF,TGTGCCAGCTCACCACTCGGGACAGGTTGGGACAATGAGCAGTTCTTC
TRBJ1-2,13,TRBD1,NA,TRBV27,CAAKPTGDYGYTF,TGTGCAGCCAAACCGACAGGGGACTATGGCTACACCTTC
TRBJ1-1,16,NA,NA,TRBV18,CASSTRRRAMNTEAFF,TGTGCCAGCTCAACCCGCCGGCGGGCCATGAACACTGAAGCTTTCTTT
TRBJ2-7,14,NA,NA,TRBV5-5,CASSPRAGSYEQYF,TGTGCCAGCAGCCCTCGGGCAGGGTCCTACGAGCAGTACTTC
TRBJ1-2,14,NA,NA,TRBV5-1,CASSLEPGVRGYTF,TGCGCCAGCAGCTTGGAACCGGGGGTGAGAGGCTACACCTTC
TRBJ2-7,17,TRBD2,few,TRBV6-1,CASSDEMVTSGRYEQYF,TGTGCCAGCAGTGACGAAATGGTGACTAGCGGGAGGTACGAGCAGTACTTC
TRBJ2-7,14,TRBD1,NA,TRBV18,CASSTDRGLHEQYF,TGTGCCAGCTCGACGGACAGGGGGCTACACGAGCAGTACTTC
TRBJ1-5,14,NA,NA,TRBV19,CASSIGFGDQPQHF,TGTGCCAGTAGTATCGGATTTGGAGATCAGCCCCAGCATTTT
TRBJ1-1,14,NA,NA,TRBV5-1,CASSLGGSGTEAFF,TGCGCCAGCAGCTTGGGGGGCTCGGGCACTGAAGCTTTCTTT
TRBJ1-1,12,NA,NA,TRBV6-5,CATRQQNTEAFF,TGTGCCACTAGACAGCAGAACACTGAAGCTTTCTTT
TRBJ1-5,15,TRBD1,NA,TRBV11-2,CASSVSGQGNQPQHF,TGTGCCAGCAGCGTTTCGGGACAGGGGAATCAGCCCCAGCATTTT
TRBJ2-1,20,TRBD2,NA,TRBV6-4,CASSDSKRSTLRGGWNEQFF,TGTGCCAGCAGTGACTCGAAACGGTCCACTTTGCGGGGGGGCTGGAATGAGCAGTTCTTC
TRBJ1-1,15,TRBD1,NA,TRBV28,CASSSGTALSTEAFF,TGTGCCAGCAGTTCTGGGACAGCATTAAGCACTGAAGCTTTCTTT
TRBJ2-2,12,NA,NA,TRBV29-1,CSYSSRARELFF,TGCAGCTACTCTTCGAGGGCGAGGGAGCTGTTTTTT
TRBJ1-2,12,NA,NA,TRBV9,CASSTGTHGYTF,TGTGCCAGCAGCACCGGGACACATGGCTACACCTTC
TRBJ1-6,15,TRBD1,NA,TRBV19,CASSPRTGDNSPLHF,TGTGCCAGTAGTCCAAGGACAGGGGATAATTCACCCCTCCACTTT
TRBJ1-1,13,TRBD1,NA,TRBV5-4,CASSLGGTVEAFF,TGTGCCAGCAGCTTGGGCGGGACAGTTGAAGCTTTCTTT
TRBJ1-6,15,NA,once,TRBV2,CASSEAEGYNSPLHF,TGTGCCAGCAGTGAAGCAGAGGGCTATAATTCACCCCTCCACTTT
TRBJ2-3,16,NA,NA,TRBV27,CASSLSKGPGTDTQYF,TGTGCCAGCAGTTTATCGAAGGGGCCGGGCACAGATACGCAGTATTTT
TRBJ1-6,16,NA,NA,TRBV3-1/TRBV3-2,CASSQDSRVAFSPLHF,TGTGCCAGCAGCCAAGATAGTAGAGTTGCCTTTTCACCCCTCCACTTT
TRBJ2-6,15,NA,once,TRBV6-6,CACLRGDSGANVLTF,TGTGCCTGCCTTCGGGGAGACTCTGGGGCCAACGTCCTGACTTTC
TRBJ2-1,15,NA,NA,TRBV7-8,CASSLSLLTHNEQFF,TGTGCCAGCAGCTTATCTCTACTTACCCACAATGAGCAGTTCTTC
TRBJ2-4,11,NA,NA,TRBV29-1,CSVHSGGIQYF,TGCAGCGTTCACAGTGGTGGTATTCAGTACTTC
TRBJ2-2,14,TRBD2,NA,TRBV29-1,CSVGRGVGTGELFF,TGCAGCGTTGGGCGGGGGGTTGGCACCGGGGAGCTGTTTTTT
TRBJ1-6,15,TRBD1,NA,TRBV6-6,CASSYLGQAGGGFHF,TGTGCCAGCAGTTACCTCGGACAGGCCGGAGGTGGATTCCACTTT
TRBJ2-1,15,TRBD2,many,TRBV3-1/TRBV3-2,CASSPWRESGDEQFF,TGTGCCAGCAGCCCCTGGCGGGAGAGCGGGGATGAGCAGTTCTTC